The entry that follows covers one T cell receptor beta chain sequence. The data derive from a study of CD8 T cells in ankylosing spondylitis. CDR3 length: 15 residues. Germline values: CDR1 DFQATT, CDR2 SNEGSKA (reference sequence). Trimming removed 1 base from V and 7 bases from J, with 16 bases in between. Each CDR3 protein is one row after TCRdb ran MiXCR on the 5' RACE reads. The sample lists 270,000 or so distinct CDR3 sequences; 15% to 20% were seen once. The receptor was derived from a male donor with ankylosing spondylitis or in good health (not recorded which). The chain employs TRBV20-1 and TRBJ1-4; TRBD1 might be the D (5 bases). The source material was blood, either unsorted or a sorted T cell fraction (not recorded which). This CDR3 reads CSARALGRASEKLFF. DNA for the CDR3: TGCAGTGCTAGAGCGTTGGGACGGGCTAGTGAAAAACTGTTTTTT.